This T cell receptor (beta chain) was observed in a study of T cell repertoires in aging, cancer and after chemotherapy. At the level of the study: Pre- and post-chemotherapy samples were paired from chronic lymphocytic leukemia patients treated with fludarabine- or bendamustine-based regimens. Roughly 10 million TCR reads made up the full dataset. Findings of the study overall: Immunological memory after chemotherapy cannot be judged from the repertoire data. Rebound thymic output was suggested by rising median generation probability during chemotherapy in each cancer cohort.

Multiplex touch-down PCR with TRB-A/B primers amplified rearranged V-D-J TRB sequences. MiXCR was run by TCRdb on the multiplex PCR reads, yielding one entry per CDR3 protein. The sample records about 4,900 distinct CDR3 sequences, roughly 39% being singletons. V was shortened by 0 bases and J by 7 bases, with 13 bases between the two germline ends. CDR1 and CDR2 from the germline V gene are GTSNPN and SVGIG (reference sequence). The CDR3 extends over 14 amino acids. TCR beta rearrangements were amplified from peripheral blood genomic DNA. This clonotype was observed a few times. What it binds is not known.

The receptor was derived from a human donor with a blood cancer. This sequence joins TRBV30 and TRBJ2-1, with a tentative D call TRBD1 (6 bases). Sequencing input: blood. CDR3 region: CAWSVQGLENEQFF. The CDR3, as DNA: TGTGCCTGGAGTGTTCAGGGGTTGGAGAATGAGCAGTTCTTC. The full variable domain, in which reference TRBV30 and TRBJ2-1 provide the parts outside the CDR3, is SQTIHQWPATLVQPVGSPLSLECTVEGTSNPNLYWYRQAAGRGLQLLFYSVGIGQISSEVPQNLSASRPQDRQFILSSKKLLLSDSGFYLCAWSVQGLENEQFFGPGTRLTVL.